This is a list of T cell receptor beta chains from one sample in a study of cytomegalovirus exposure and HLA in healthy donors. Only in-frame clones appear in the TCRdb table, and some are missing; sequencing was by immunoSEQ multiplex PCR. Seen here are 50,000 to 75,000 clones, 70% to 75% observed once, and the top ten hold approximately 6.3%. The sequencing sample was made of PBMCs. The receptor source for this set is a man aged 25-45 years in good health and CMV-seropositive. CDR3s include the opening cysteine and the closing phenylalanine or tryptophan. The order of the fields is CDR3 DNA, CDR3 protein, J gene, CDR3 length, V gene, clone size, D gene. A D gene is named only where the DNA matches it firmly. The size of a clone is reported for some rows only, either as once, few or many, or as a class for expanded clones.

TGCAGCGTTGTCCTCACCGGGAGAAATTACGAGCAGTACTTC	CSVVLTGRNYEQYF	TRBJ2-7	14	TRBV29-1	few	NA
TGTGCCAGCAGCTTGCGGGGCTCAGGGGGACAGCCCCAGCATTTT	CASSLRGSGGQPQHF	TRBJ1-5	15	TRBV5-6	NA	TRBD1
TGTGCCAGCGGAGCTGACAGGAGTCAGCCCCAGCATTTT	CASGADRSQPQHF	TRBJ1-5	13	TRBV6-5	NA	NA
TGTGCCAGCAGTGAAGCGATGGGGACAGGGGGTGAAAAACTGTTTTTT	CASSEAMGTGGEKLFF	TRBJ1-4	16	TRBV6-1	NA	TRBD1
TGCGCCAGCAGCTTGTACGGTAGCGGGGGGGACGGGCAGTATTTT	CASSLYGSGGDGQYF	TRBJ2-3	15	TRBV5-1	NA	TRBD2
TGTGCCAGTAGCACAGGGTCAGGTGGCTATGGCTACACCTTC	CASSTGSGGYGYTF	TRBJ1-2	14	TRBV19	NA	NA
TGTGCCTGGAATGGCCAGGGAAGCTCACCCCTCCACTTT	CAWNGQGSSPLHF	TRBJ1-6	13	TRBV30	NA	NA
TGTGCCAGCAGCGCTTGGTTGGGGGGACCGTACCAAGAGACCCAGTACTTC	CASSAWLGGPYQETQYF	TRBJ2-5	17	TRBV9	NA	NA
TGTGCCAGCAGTAACCACGGGGGCGAGCAGTACTTC	CASSNHGGEQYF	TRBJ2-7	12	TRBV7-6	NA	NA
TGTGCCAGCAACCGTCAGGGATCTCTTAATTCACCCCTCCACTTT	CASNRQGSLNSPLHF	TRBJ1-6	15	TRBV6-5	NA	NA
TGTGCCAGCAGTGAAGGGGAAGTTGGCTACACCTTC	CASSEGEVGYTF	TRBJ1-2	12	TRBV6-5	few	NA
TGTGCCAGCAGCGCCGGACAGTCCTACGAGCAGTACTTC	CASSAGQSYEQYF	TRBJ2-7	13	TRBV28	NA	NA
TGTGCCAGCAGGCCCGGGACAGGGACTGGGGCCAACGTCCTGACTTTC	CASRPGTGTGANVLTF	TRBJ2-6	16	TRBV27	NA	TRBD1
TGCGCCAGCGAGACAGGGGGACTCGGGGTACCTTCACCCCTCCACTTT	CASETGGLGVPSPLHF	TRBJ1-6	16	TRBV5-1	NA	TRBD1
TGTGCCACCAGCCCGCGCGGGGGATCGTATCGCTACACCTTC	CATSPRGGSYRYTF	TRBJ1-2	14	TRBV15	NA	NA
TGTGCCAGCAGATCAAACAACCCTCCGGAGGGCTACACCTTC	CASRSNNPPEGYTF	TRBJ1-2	14	TRBV28	NA	NA
TGTGCCAGCAGCGGGGGCCTCTCTGGAAACACCATATATTTT	CASSGGLSGNTIYF	TRBJ1-3	14	TRBV9	NA	NA
TGTGCCAGCAGTGAATCAGGCCTATCACGGGGAAACTATGGCTACACCTTC	CASSESGLSRGNYGYTF	TRBJ1-2	17	TRBV6-4	NA	NA
TGTGCCAGCAGGTACGGAGGGCAGGGGGACCTCAATGAGCAGTTCTTC	CASRYGGQGDLNEQFF	TRBJ2-1	16	TRBV4-2	once	NA
TGTGCCAGCTCACCACCAACGGGGGGCAACGAGCAGTACTTC	CASSPPTGGNEQYF	TRBJ2-7	14	TRBV18	NA	NA
TGTGCCAGCAGCGCCGGGACAGCAAATTCACCCCTCCACTTT	CASSAGTANSPLHF	TRBJ1-6	14	TRBV6-4	NA	TRBD1
TGTGCCACCACCCAAGGTCCAGGGGTCAATCAGCCCCAGCATTTT	CATTQGPGVNQPQHF	TRBJ1-5	15	TRBV2	once	NA
TGTGCCAGCAGTGTCCGGACAGGGGGCGGGAATGAAAAACTGTTTTTT	CASSVRTGGGNEKLFF	TRBJ1-4	16	TRBV6-1	NA	TRBD1
TGTGCCAGCAGTGAAGGGGAAGGTGGCTACACCTTC	CASSEGEGGYTF	TRBJ1-2	12	TRBV6-5	few	NA
TGTGCCGGATCCTGGGGACTTAATAATTCACCCCTCCACTTT	CAGSWGLNNSPLHF	TRBJ1-6	14	TRBV28	NA	NA
TGTGCCACCAGGAGGGAACAGGGTGATTCACCCCTCCACTTT	CATRREQGDSPLHF	TRBJ1-6	14	TRBV15	NA	NA
TGCAGCGTGACAGGGGGCGAAGGGTTGACCCAGTACTTC	CSVTGGEGLTQYF	TRBJ2-5	13	TRBV29-1	NA	TRBD1
TGTGCCAGCAGCTCTTCGCCGATGGGGACAGGTGGGATAATACCCCTCCACTTT	CASSSSPMGTGGIIPLHF	TRBJ1-6	18	TRBV5-6	few	TRBD1
TGTGCCAGCAGTCAGCAGGGTGGCCGCAATCAGCCCCAGCATTTT	CASSQQGGRNQPQHF	TRBJ1-5	15	TRBV27	NA	NA
TGTGCCAGCACCCCAGCTGGAAACACCATATATTTT	CASTPAGNTIYF	TRBJ1-3	12	TRBV7-9	few	NA
TGTGCCAGCAGCTGGGGACAGGGACCAGGAGTGGGCACTGAAGCTTTCTTT	CASSWGQGPGVGTEAFF	TRBJ1-1	17	TRBV5-6	NA	TRBD1
TGTGCCAGCAGTTCCACCGGACTAGCGGGCGACCTCACAGATACGCAGTATTTT	CASSSTGLAGDLTDTQYF	TRBJ2-3	18	TRBV27	NA	TRBD2
TGTGCCAGCAGCCAGGGGTCAACTAATGAAAAACTGTTTTTT	CASSQGSTNEKLFF	TRBJ1-4	14	TRBV6-5	NA	NA
TGTGCCAGCACTCTGGGGGCAGGGGCCCTACCTTATAATTCACCCCTCCACTTT	CASTLGAGALPYNSPLHF	TRBJ1-6	18	TRBV27	NA	NA
TGTGCCAGCAGCTTAGTGGTGCGGGATAATGAAAAACTGTTTTTT	CASSLVVRDNEKLFF	TRBJ1-4	15	TRBV7-2	NA	NA
TGTGCCAGCAGTTCTGCGAGAGGGACAGGGGACAACTATGGCTACACCTTC	CASSSARGTGDNYGYTF	TRBJ1-2	17	TRBV28	NA	TRBD1
TGCGCCAGCAGCTTGGCCCTAATAGCGGGGACGTCGGATGAGCAGTTCTTC	CASSLALIAGTSDEQFF	TRBJ2-1	17	TRBV5-1	NA	TRBD2